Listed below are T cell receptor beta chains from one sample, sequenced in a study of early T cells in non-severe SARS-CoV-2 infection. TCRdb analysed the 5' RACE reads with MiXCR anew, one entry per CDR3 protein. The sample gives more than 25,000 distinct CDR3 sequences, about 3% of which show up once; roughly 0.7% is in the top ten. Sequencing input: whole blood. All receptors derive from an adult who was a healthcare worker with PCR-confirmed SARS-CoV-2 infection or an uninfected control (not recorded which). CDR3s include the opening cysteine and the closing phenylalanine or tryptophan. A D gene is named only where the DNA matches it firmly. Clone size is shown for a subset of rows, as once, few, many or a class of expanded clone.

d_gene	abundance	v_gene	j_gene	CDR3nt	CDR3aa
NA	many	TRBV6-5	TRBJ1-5	TGTGCCAGCACATCCGGGTTACGGCAGCCCCAGCATTTT	CASTSGLRQPQHF
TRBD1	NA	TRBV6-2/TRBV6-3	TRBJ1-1	TGTGCCAGCAGTTACTCGGCAGGGGGTACAGCTTTCTTT	CASSYSAGGTAFF
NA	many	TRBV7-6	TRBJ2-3	TGTGCCAGCAGCTTAATGATGGCAGATACGCAGTATTTT	CASSLMMADTQYF
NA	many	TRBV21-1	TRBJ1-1	TGTGCCTTACACAACAGGGATGCGAGTACTGAAGCTTTCTTT	CALHNRDASTEAFF
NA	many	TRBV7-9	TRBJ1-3	TGTGCCAGCAGCCCATTACGGACGGTCTCTGGAAACACCATATATTTT	CASSPLRTVSGNTIYF
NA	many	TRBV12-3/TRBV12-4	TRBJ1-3	TGTGCCAGTCAAGGAGGGTCTGAAAACACCATATATTTT	CASQGGSENTIYF
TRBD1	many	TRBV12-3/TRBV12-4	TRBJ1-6	TGTGCCAGCAGTCGGGGGACAGGGGGTTTGAGTAATTCACCCCTCCACTTT	CASSRGTGGLSNSPLHF
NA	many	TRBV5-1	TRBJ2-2	TGCGCCAGCAGCTTGGGGCGCCCGAACACCGGGGAGCTGTTTTTT	CASSLGRPNTGELFF
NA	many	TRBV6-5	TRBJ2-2	TGTGCCAGCAGTTACTCGCGGGGCAACACCGGGGAGCTGTTTTTT	CASSYSRGNTGELFF
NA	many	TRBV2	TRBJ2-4	TGTGCCAGCAGTGGAGACCGATCGAGCATTCAGTACTTC	CASSGDRSSIQYF
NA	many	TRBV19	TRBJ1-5	TGTGCCAGTAGTAGGGCAAGTCAGCCCCAGCATTTT	CASSRASQPQHF
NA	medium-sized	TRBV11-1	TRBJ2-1	TGTGCCAGCAGCCCAGGGGGGTCCTACAATGAGCAGTTCTTC	CASSPGGSYNEQFF
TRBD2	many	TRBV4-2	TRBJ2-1	TGTGCCAGCAGCCCTGGACTAGCTGATGAGTACAATGAGCAGTTCTTC	CASSPGLADEYNEQFF
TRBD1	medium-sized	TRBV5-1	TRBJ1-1	TGCGCCAGCAGCCCGACAGGGACGGACACTGAAGCTTTCTTT	CASSPTGTDTEAFF
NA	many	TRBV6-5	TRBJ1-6	TGTGCCAGCAGTTACCGGCAGCCAAATTCACCCCTCCACTTT	CASSYRQPNSPLHF
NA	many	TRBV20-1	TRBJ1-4	TGCAGTGCACAGTCCGATAATGAAAAACTGTTTTTT	CSAQSDNEKLFF
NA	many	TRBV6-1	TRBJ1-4	TGTGCCAGCAGTAGGGACATCGGTGAAAAACTGTTTTTT	CASSRDIGEKLFF
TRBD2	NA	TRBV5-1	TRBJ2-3	TGCGCCAGCAGCTTGGAATCTCCGGGACTAGCGGGAGTAGGAGTCAGGGCAGATACGCAGTATTTT	CASSLESPGLAGVGVRADTQYF
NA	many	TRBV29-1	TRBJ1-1	TGCAGCGTTGTCGAAGACCGAGTTAACACTGAAGCTTTCTTT	CSVVEDRVNTEAFF
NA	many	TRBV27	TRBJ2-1	TGTGCCAGCAGTTATAGCGGCGCCGGGTACAATGAGCAGTTCTTC	CASSYSGAGYNEQFF
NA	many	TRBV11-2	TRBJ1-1	TGTGCCAGCAGCTTAGAGTATAGGGGCTCGGGGAAAGCTTTCTTT	CASSLEYRGSGKAFF
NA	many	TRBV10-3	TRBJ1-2	TGTGCCATCAGTGAGTCATATGGCTACACCTTC	CAISESYGYTF
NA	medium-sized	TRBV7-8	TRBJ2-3	TGTGCCAGCAGCACTGGGCCAGGGAGAGATACGCAGTATTTT	CASSTGPGRDTQYF
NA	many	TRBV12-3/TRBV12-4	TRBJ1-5	TGTGCCAGCAGTTTTTCAGGGGATCAGCCCCAGCATTTT	CASSFSGDQPQHF
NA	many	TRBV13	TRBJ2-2	TGTGCCAGCACCCCCGCGCGACCAAACACCGGGGAGCTGTTTTTT	CASTPARPNTGELFF
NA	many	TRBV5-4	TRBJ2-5	TGTGCCAGCAGCTTGCCGACAGGCACAGGGGAGACCCAGTACTTC	CASSLPTGTGETQYF
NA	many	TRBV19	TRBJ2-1	TGTGCCAGCAATCACGCTAGCCGCTCGGGGGATGAGCAGTTCTTC	CASNHASRSGDEQFF
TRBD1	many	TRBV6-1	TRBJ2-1	TGTGCCAGCAGTGTATCCCCGGACGGTGGACAGGGGTGGTACAATGAGCAGTTCTTC	CASSVSPDGGQGWYNEQFF
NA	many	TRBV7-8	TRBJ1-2	TGTGCCAGCAGCCCAGACAGGCCCTTTGGGGGCTACACCTTC	CASSPDRPFGGYTF
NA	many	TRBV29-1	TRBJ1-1	TGCAGCGTTGAACCCCAGGAATTGAACACTGAAGCTTTCTTT	CSVEPQELNTEAFF
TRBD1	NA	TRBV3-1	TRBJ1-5	TGTGCCAGCAGCCAGACAGGGGTAACTCAGCCCCAGCATTTT	CASSQTGVTQPQHF
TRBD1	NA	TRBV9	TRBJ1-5	TGTGCCAGCAGCCAGACAGGGGGTGGAAATCAGCCCCAGCATTTT	CASSQTGGGNQPQHF
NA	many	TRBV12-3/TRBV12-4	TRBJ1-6	TGTGCCAGCAGTTTCACGGACGATTCACCCCTCCACTTT	CASSFTDDSPLHF
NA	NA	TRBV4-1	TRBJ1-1	TGCGCCAGCAGCCAAGTTTCGGGTAGTCGGGAAGCTTTCTTT	CASSQVSGSREAFF
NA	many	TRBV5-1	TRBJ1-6	TGCGCCAGCAGTGGTACCGACAGGCGTAATTCACCCCTCCACTTT	CASSGTDRRNSPLHF
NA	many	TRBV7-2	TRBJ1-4	TGTGCCAGCAGCTTAAGAAGGACTAATGAAAAACTGTTTTTT	CASSLRRTNEKLFF
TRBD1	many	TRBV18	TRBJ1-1	TGTGCCAGCTCACCGGGACAGGCCTCTGAAGCTTTCTTT	CASSPGQASEAFF
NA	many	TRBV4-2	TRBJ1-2	TGTGCCAGCAGCCAAGGCCCCGCGGGGGCCAATCGCTACACCTTC	CASSQGPAGANRYTF
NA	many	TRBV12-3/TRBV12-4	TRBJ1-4	TGTGCCAGCACGCCGACGGGGAAAAAACTGTTTTTT	CASTPTGKKLFF
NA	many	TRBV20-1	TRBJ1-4	TGCAGTGCTAGTCGCGGGGCCGGTGAAAAACTGTTTTTT	CSASRGAGEKLFF
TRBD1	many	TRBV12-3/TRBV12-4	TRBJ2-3	TGTGCCAGCAGGACAGGGAAATGGAGCGGAGATACGCAGTATTTT	CASRTGKWSGDTQYF
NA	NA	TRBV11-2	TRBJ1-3	TGTGCCAGCAGCGACAGAGTATACTCTGGAAACACCATATATTTT	CASSDRVYSGNTIYF
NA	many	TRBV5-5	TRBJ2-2	TGTGCCAGCAGCGTTGGACACTCGGGCACCGGGGAGCTGTTTTTT	CASSVGHSGTGELFF
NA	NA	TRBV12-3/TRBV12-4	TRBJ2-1	TGTGCCAGCAGCCGTTCTACTAGTTTCAATGAGCAGTTCTTC	CASSRSTSFNEQFF
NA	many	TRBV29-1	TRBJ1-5	TGCAGCGTTTCCGATCATGGGGTGAATCAGCCCCAGCATTTT	CSVSDHGVNQPQHF
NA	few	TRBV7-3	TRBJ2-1	TGTGCCAGCAGCTTAACGTCGGCAACGGAGCAGTTCTTC	CASSLTSATEQFF
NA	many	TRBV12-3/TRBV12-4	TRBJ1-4	TGTGCCAGCAGTTTGTGGTCCGGGCGAAAACTGTTTTTT	CASSLWSGRKLFF
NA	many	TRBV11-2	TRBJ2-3	TGTGCCAGCAGCTTTTACAGGGCCTATTCAGATACGCAGTATTTT	CASSFYRAYSDTQYF
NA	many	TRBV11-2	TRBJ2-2	TGTGCCAGCAGCGACCGACAGGTGCCAACCGGGGAGCTGTTTTTT	CASSDRQVPTGELFF
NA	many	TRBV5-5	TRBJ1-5	TGTGCCAGCAGCTTGTATGGGACTCCAGTACAGCCCCAGCATTTT	CASSLYGTPVQPQHF
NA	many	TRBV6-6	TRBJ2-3	TGTGCCAGCAGTTACGGGATAGGGGGACCCACAGATACGCAGTATTTT	CASSYGIGGPTDTQYF
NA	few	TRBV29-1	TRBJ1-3	TGCAGCGTTGCTATGGTAGACCGCTCTGGAAACACCATATATTTT	CSVAMVDRSGNTIYF
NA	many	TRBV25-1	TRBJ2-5	TGTGCCAGCAGTGAGCTTGTTATCGTTACCCATCGATCAAAAGAGACCCAGTACTTC	CASSELVIVTHRSKETQYF